This T cell receptor (beta chain) derives from a study of blood T cell repertoires in COVID-19. The table lists this clone with a few counts. Here immunoSEQ multiplex PCR was the method, and the copy in TCRdb shows in-frame clones only, minus some. In the table there are 170,000 or so clones, approximately 86% of which are singletons. The origin of this receptor is a man aged 35 to 55 with active or convalescent COVID-19. The material sequenced was peripheral blood.

As DNA, the CDR3 is TGCGCCAGCAGCCGAAGACAGGTCGGCAAAAGGGGCAGCAATCAGCCCCAGCATTTT. Translating it yields CASSRRQVGKRGSNQPQHF. The V call is TRBV4-1, the J call TRBJ1-5; TRBD1 might be the D (6 bases). This CDR3 has 19 residues. Germline loops: CDR1 MGHRA, CDR2 YSYEKL. V gave up 4 bases and J gave up 1 base, with 23 bases separating them.